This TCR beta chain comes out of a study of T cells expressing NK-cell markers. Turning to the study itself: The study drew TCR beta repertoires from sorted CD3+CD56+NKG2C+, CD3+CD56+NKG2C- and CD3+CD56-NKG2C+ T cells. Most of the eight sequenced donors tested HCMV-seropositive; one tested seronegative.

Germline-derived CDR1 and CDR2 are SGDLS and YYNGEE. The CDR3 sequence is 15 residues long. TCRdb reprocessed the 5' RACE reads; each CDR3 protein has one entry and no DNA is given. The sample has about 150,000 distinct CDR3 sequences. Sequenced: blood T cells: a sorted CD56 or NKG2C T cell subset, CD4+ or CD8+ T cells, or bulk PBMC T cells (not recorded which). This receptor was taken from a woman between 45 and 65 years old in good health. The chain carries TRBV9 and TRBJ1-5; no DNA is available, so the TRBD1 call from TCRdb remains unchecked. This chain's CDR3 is CASSATQGWGQPQHF.